This T cell receptor (beta chain) was recovered during a study of blood T cell repertoires in COVID-19. About the study: The origin of the acute and convalescent COVID-19 samples was the United States, Italy and Spain. Nucleic acid was either cDNA or gDNA, and it came from T cells, B-cell-depleted T cells, or PBMCs.

The CDR3 consists of 15 residues. The V end was cut by 8 bases, the J end by 1 base, with 13 bases between. CDR1 and CDR2 (germline): SGHRS, YFSETQ. Study processing details: Researchers report that nucleated cell counts were estimated from reference gene primer amplification. Profiling relied on immunoSEQ multiplex PCR, and the TCRdb table lists in-frame clones only, not all of them. V, J and clone size derive from that table, while D and trimming were established from the DNA sequence. The data contain 84,000 or so clones, 60% to 80% of them singletons. This clone showed up just once. The chain has TRBV5-1 and TRBJ2-6; D possibly corresponds to TRBD2 (6 bases). The sequence derives from a human donor in a cohort sampled during active COVID-19. The sample comprised peripheral blood. The CDR3 DNA is TGCGCCAGTCGTAGGAGGGTGTCTGGGGCCAACGTCCTGACTTTC. Protein: CASRRRVSGANVLTF.